The rows below give T cell receptor beta chains drawn from one sample of a study of blood T cell repertoires in COVID-19. The protocol was immunoSEQ multiplex PCR, while the TCRdb copy is restricted to in-frame clones and leaves out a portion. The data show over 35,000 clones, approximately 91% seen once. Sequences were obtained from peripheral blood. These receptors were taken from a human donor in a cohort sampled during active COVID-19. The CDR3 runs from the conserved cysteine through the conserved F or W. Fields, in order: J gene, V gene, clone size, D gene, CDR3 protein, CDR3 DNA. The D gene is left open where the match is weak. Some rows have no size entry. The others give once, few or many, or a class for an expanded clone.

TRBJ2-7 | TRBV11-3 | NA | NA | CASSATYEQYF | TGTGCCAGCAGCGCTACCTACGAGCAGTACTTC
TRBJ2-6 | TRBV5-1 | NA | NA | CASSVNNGLSGANVLTF | TGCGCCAGCAGCGTAAACAATGGACTCTCTGGGGCCAACGTCCTGACTTTC
TRBJ2-5 | TRBV24-1 | NA | NA | CATSRRGQETQYF | TGTGCCACCAGTAGAAGGGGCCAAGAGACCCAGTACTTC
TRBJ1-3 | TRBV15 | NA | NA | CATSLYSSGNTIYF | TGTGCCACCAGCCTATACAGCTCTGGAAACACCATATATTTT
TRBJ2-7 | TRBV30 | few | NA | CAWSVQFYEQYF | TGTGCCTGGAGTGTCCAGTTCTACGAGCAGTACTTC
TRBJ2-7 | TRBV5-5 | NA | TRBD1 | CASSWGQGIPYEQYF | TGTGCCAGCAGCTGGGGACAGGGTATCCCCTACGAGCAGTACTTC
TRBJ2-1 | TRBV7-9 | NA | NA | CASSPTTHNEQFF | TGTGCCAGCAGCCCGACTACCCACAATGAGCAGTTCTTC
TRBJ2-3 | TRBV19 | NA | NA | CASRKGTGTDTQYF | TGTGCCAGCAGAAAAGGGACTGGCACAGATACGCAGTATTTT
TRBJ1-2 | TRBV21-1 | NA | NA | CASRYEARGLTNYGYTF | TGTGCCAGCAGGTACGAGGCCAGGGGGCTAACTAACTATGGCTACACCTTC
TRBJ2-1 | TRBV19 | NA | NA | CASSILTSSYNEQFF | TGTGCCAGTAGTATTTTGACAAGCTCCTACAATGAGCAGTTCTTC
TRBJ2-3 | TRBV6-5 | once | NA | CASSLTYTDTQYF | TGTGCCAGCAGTCTGACATACACAGATACGCAGTATTTT
TRBJ1-1 | TRBV6-5 | NA | TRBD1 | CASRQGALGTEAFF | TGTGCCAGCAGACAGGGGGCGCTGGGCACTGAAGCTTTCTTT
TRBJ1-1 | TRBV5-4 | NA | NA | CASTPGGGRNTEAFF | TGTGCCAGCACCCCCGGCGGGGGGAGGAACACTGAAGCTTTCTTT
TRBJ2-7 | TRBV18 | NA | TRBD1 | CASSPAGQGTGEQYF | TGTGCCAGCTCACCGGCGGGACAGGGAACGGGCGAGCAGTACTTC
TRBJ2-1 | TRBV18 | NA | TRBD1 | CASSPGQGGYNEQFF | TGTGCCAGCTCACCGGGACAGGGGGGATACAATGAGCAGTTCTTC
TRBJ2-3 | TRBV30 | NA | TRBD2 | CAWRTSGSTDTQYF | TGTGCCTGGAGGACTAGCGGAAGCACAGATACGCAGTATTTT
TRBJ1-2 | TRBV9 | NA | NA | CASSPRGGVINYGYTF | TGTGCCAGCAGCCCCCGCGGGGGAGTAATTAACTATGGCTACACCTTC
TRBJ1-3 | TRBV21-1 | medium-sized | NA | CASSKGQGAGNTIYF | TGTGCCAGCAGCAAGGGACAGGGGGCAGGAAACACCATATATTTT
TRBJ2-7 | TRBV30 | NA | TRBD1 | CAFGQGTHEQYF | TGTGCCTTCGGACAGGGGACCCACGAGCAGTACTTC
TRBJ1-2 | TRBV2 | NA | NA | CASSVRREGYTF | TGTGCCAGCAGTGTTCGAAGGGAGGGCTACACCTTC
TRBJ1-1 | TRBV19 | NA | NA | CASSILGREAFF | TGTGCCAGTAGTATACTGGGGCGTGAAGCTTTCTTT
TRBJ2-5 | TRBV2 | NA | NA | CASHGRKETQYF | TGTGCCAGCCATGGGAGAAAAGAGACCCAGTACTTC
TRBJ2-3 | TRBV9 | NA | NA | CASSGQGLSTDTQYF | TGTGCCAGCAGCGGACAGGGACTCAGCACAGATACGCAGTATTTT
TRBJ1-5 | TRBV3-1/TRBV3-2 | NA | NA | CASSQGVGKPQHF | TGTGCCAGCAGCCAGGGAGTTGGAAAGCCCCAGCATTTT
TRBJ2-6 | TRBV11-3 | NA | NA | CASSLLSLGANVLTF | TGTGCCAGCAGCTTACTCTCTCTGGGGGCCAACGTCCTGACTTTC
TRBJ2-3 | TRBV9 | NA | TRBD1 | CASSVARGRFSADTQYF | TGTGCCAGCAGCGTAGCCAGGGGGCGGTTCAGTGCAGATACGCAGTATTTT
TRBJ2-5 | TRBV30 | once | TRBD1 | CAWSAETGAMYQETQYF | TGTGCCTGGAGTGCGGAGACAGGGGCTATGTACCAAGAGACCCAGTACTTC
TRBJ1-1 | TRBV7-3 | few | NA | CASSLTDRNTEAFF | TGTGCCAGCAGCTTAACAGACAGGAACACTGAAGCTTTCTTT
TRBJ2-2 | TRBV30 | NA | NA | CAWKPGRLPNTGELFF | TGTGCCTGGAAGCCGGGAAGGCTCCCGAACACCGGGGAGCTGTTTTTT
TRBJ2-7 | TRBV27 | NA | TRBD1 | CASSRRQGGEQYF | TGTGCCAGCAGTCGAAGACAGGGCGGGGAGCAGTACTTC